Below, one T cell receptor beta chain is given with its context. Its target is unknown. The data stem from a study of cytomegalovirus exposure and HLA in healthy donors. The CDR3 spans 15 residues. V shed 2 bases and J 8 bases; nucleotides not matched to a gene: 6. CDR1 is SGHTA and CDR2 is FQGNSA in the germline V gene. The PCR ran on 60 Vbeta and 13 Jbeta primers. Sequencing used immunoSEQ multiplex PCR; TCRdb keeps in-frame clones, though not all of them. This sample carries some 190,000 clones, approximately 83% of them seen once, and the ten largest clones take 0.95% to 1.5%. Regarding the study as a whole: It was only CMV serostatus that was available as immune exposure information.

Input material: PBMCs. The clonotype comes from a boy aged 2-9 years in good health and CMV-seronegative. The chain links TRBV7-2 to TRBJ1-2; TRBD1 matches 12 bases. Written as DNA, the CDR3 is TGTGCCAGCAGCTTATCGGGACAGGGGGCGGGGGGCTACACCTTC. It is translated as CASSLSGQGAGGYTF. Supplemented by reference TRBV7-2 and TRBJ1-2, the full variable domain reads GAGVSQSPSNKVTEKGKDVELRCDPISGHTALYWYRQSLGQGLEFLIYFQGNSAPDKSGLPSDRFSAERTGGSVSTLTIQRTQQEDSAVYLCASSLSGQGAGGYTFGSGTRLTVV.